The TCR beta chain described here comes from a study of T cells in Graves' hyperthyroidism and ophthalmopathy. Turning to the study itself: Peripheral blood was obtained at initial diagnosis, preceding any treatment.

This clonotype came up many times. RNA transcripts yielded amplified TCR beta CDR3 regions. First-round RT-PCR targeting the TCR CDR3 was performed with the HTBI primer set. In TCRdb, the multiplex PCR reads were re-called with MiXCR into one record per CDR3 protein. In the table there are around 420,000 distinct CDR3 sequences, 12% to 15% of which are singletons. Fresh peripheral blood, under 11 ml, yielded the PBMCs. The material sequenced was blood. The clonotype comes from a woman aged 18-29 years with Graves' hyperthyroidism.

The CDR3 DNA follows: TGTGCCAGCAGCCAAGAGGAATCCTACACTGAAGCTTTCTTT. Amino acid sequence: CASSQEESYTEAFF. The chain combines TRBV3-1 with TRBJ1-1; D gene unclear. The V and J ends lost 0 bases and 3 bases respectively, with 8 bases between them. CDR1 is LGHDT and CDR2 is YNNKEL in the germline V gene (reference sequence). This CDR3 is built from 14 residues.